A single sample gave rise to the 5 T cell receptor beta chains below, sequenced in a study of T cell clonotyping in hematopoietic cell transplantation. Repertoires were generated with immunoSEQ multiplex PCR, while TCRdb's copy carries only in-frame clones and drops some. The sample consists of about 29,000 clones, roughly 90% of them appearing once. The sample consisted of PBMCs, taken 100 days after allogeneic stem cell transplant. These receptors all come from a female patient aged 50-59 years who had an allogeneic stem cell transplant from a related donor, so the T cells may come from the graft donor. Some clones in this sample may be carry-over from other donors' samples.

The chain links TRBV15 to TRBJ2-7; 8 bases are shared with TRBD1. Per the germline V gene, CDR1 is LNHNV and CDR2 is YYDKDF (reference sequence). The CDR3 runs 15 residues. Trimming removed 5 bases from V and 6 bases from J; junction bases left unmatched: 12. CDR3 in amino acids: CATSQDRGRSGEQYF. DNA of the CDR3: TGTGCCACCAGCCAAGACAGGGGCAGAAGTGGCGAGCAGTACTTC.

The CDR3 region is CSVAGDRAYGYTF. The CDR3 DNA sequence: TGCAGCGTTGCCGGGGACAGGGCGTATGGCTACACCTTC. This chain joins TRBV29-1 and TRBJ1-2, with TRBD1 matching 9 bases. The CDR3 length is 13 residues. Germline CDR1 is SQVTM and CDR2 is ANQGSEA. With 4 bases clipped from V and 5 bases from J, the junction kept 5 bases outside the gene matches.

The V gene is TRBV19, the J gene TRBJ1-2; D remains ambiguous. V lost 5 bases to trimming and J lost 8 bases, with 9 bases between them. The CDR3 covers 11 residues. Germline V gene lookup returns CDR1 LNHDA and CDR2 SQIVND (reference sequence). The CDR3 DNA reads as TGTGCCAGTAGTTTCGGAGTCGGCTACACCTTC. Translated: CASSFGVGYTF.

The rearrangement links TRBV5-6 to TRBJ2-1; the D is unclear. The CDR3 consists of 12 residues. V lost 4 bases to trimming and J lost 6 bases, with 8 bases between them. The germline V gene encodes CDR1 SGHDT and CDR2 YYEEEE. CDR3 sequence (DNA): TGTGCCAGCAGCGGCTACGGCAATGAGCAGTTCTTC. It translates to CASSGYGNEQFF.

This clone occurred a few times. This chain uses TRBV15 with TRBJ2-5, with D possibly TRBD1 on 6 matching bases. The length of the CDR3 is 15 residues. Trimming cost V 0 bases and J 1 base, with 9 bases left between them. Germline assignment: CDR1 LNHNV and CDR2 YYDKDF (reference sequence). The CDR3, as DNA: TGTGCCACCAGCAGAGATCAGGGGCCCCAAGAGACCCAGTACTTC. Translated: CATSRDQGPQETQYF.